The 21 T cell receptor beta chains presented below share a single source sample, sequenced in a study of CD8 T cells in ankylosing spondylitis. Study-level results: For ankylosing spondylitis blood, a TCR beta motif of several highly homologous variants appeared characteristic.

The antigens of these receptors remain unknown. TCRdb processed the 5' RACE reads anew with MiXCR; each CDR3 protein has one entry. Among 350,000 to 550,000 distinct CDR3 sequences listed, about 25% were seen once. The sequencing input was blood, either unsorted or a sorted T cell fraction (not recorded which). These receptors all stem from a male donor with ankylosing spondylitis.

This clonotype was seen at least ten times. The V and J genes are TRBV12-3 or TRBV12-4 and TRBJ1-5; 7 nucleotides agree with TRBD1. Trimming took 6 bases from V and 4 from J; bases not matched to a gene: 3. The CDR3 loop spans 13 amino acids. Written as DNA, the CDR3 is TGTGCCAGCAGCCAGGGGGTTAATCAGCCCCAGCATTTT. Protein: CASSQGVNQPQHF.

The V call is TRBV30, the J call TRBJ2-5; 9 bases match TRBD2. There are 15 residues in the CDR3. From germline, CDR1 is GTSNPN and CDR2 SVGIG (reference sequence). J gave up 1 base and V 4 bases, and 7 bases lay outside the gene matches. The CDR3 nucleotides read TGTGCCTGGACATTAGCGGGAGCCCTCCAAGAGACCCAGTACTTC. It codes for CAWTLAGALQETQYF. The whole variable domain, remainder taken from reference TRBV30 and TRBJ2-5, is SQTIHQWPATLVQPVGSPLSLECTVEGTSNPNLYWYRQAAGRGLQLLFYSVGIGQISSEVPQNLSASRPQDRQFILSSKKLLLSDSGFYLCAWTLAGALQETQYFGPGTRLLVL.

The rearrangement links TRBV19 to TRBJ2-1, with D maybe TRBD1 (6 bases). V lost 6 bases to trimming and J lost 6 bases, with 15 bases between them. CDR1 is LNHDA and CDR2 is SQIVND in the germline V gene (reference sequence). The CDR3 extends over 14 amino acids. The CDR3 DNA follows: TGTGCCAGTAGGCAGCGGTTAGGGGGCAATGAGCAGTTCTTC. Its protein product is CASRQRLGGNEQFF.

This clonotype was recorded a few times. The chain couples TRBV18 to TRBJ1-4, with TRBD1 as a possible D gene (5 bases). Germline CDR1 KGHSH, CDR2 LQKENI. V was trimmed by 2 bases and J by 0 bases, leaving 16 bases between them. The CDR3 sequence is 18 residues long. The CDR3 DNA reads as TGTGCCAGCTCACCATCCCAGGGAAGATCTGCAACTAATGAAAAACTGTTTTTT. Translation gives CASSPSQGRSATNEKLFF.

The count of this clonotype is one. DNA of the CDR3: TGTGCCAGCAGCTTAGAAATCTTCTACGAGCAGTACGTC. Its protein is CASSLEIFYEQYV. The V gene is TRBV11-2, the J gene TRBJ2-7; D gene uncertain. CDR1 and CDR2 from the germline V gene are SGHAT and FQNNGV. This CDR3 is 13 amino acids long. Trimming took 0 bases from V and 3 from J, leaving 6 bases between them.

DNA of the CDR3: TGTGCCAGCACCCCGGCAGCGGGGGATACGCAGTATTTT. As protein: CASTPAAGDTQYF. The chain uses TRBV25-1 and TRBJ2-3, with 7 bases fitting TRBD2. This CDR3 is built from 13 residues. CDR1 is MGHDK, CDR2 SYGVNS, per germline. Trimming took 7 bases from V and 6 from J; bases not matched to a gene: 7.

This clonotype turned up a few times. This chain connects TRBV29-1 to TRBJ2-5; the D gene is possibly TRBD2 (6 bases). Germline CDR1 is SQVTM and CDR2 is ANQGSEA. CDR3 length equals 13 residues. The V gene lost 4 bases and the J gene lost 1 base, with 10 bases spanning the gap. The CDR3 DNA sequence: TGCAGCGTTGTGGAGGGAAGCCAAGAGACCCAGTACTTC. Residues: CSVVEGSQETQYF. Full variable domain (outside the CDR3, taken from reference TRBV29-1 and TRBJ2-5): SAVISQKPSRDICQRGTSLTIQCQVDSQVTMMFWYRQQPGQSLTLIATANQGSEATYESGFVIDKFPISRPNLTFSTLTVSNMSPEDSSIYLCSVVEGSQETQYFGPGTRLLVL.

This chain links TRBV9 with TRBJ1-2; D is undetermined. V shed 3 bases and J shed 4 bases, with 7 bases lying between them. CDR3 length: 12 residues. Germline values: CDR1 SGDLS, CDR2 YYNGEE. CDR3 DNA: TGTGCCAGCAGCGCCCAGAGCTATGGCTACACCTTC. Its translation: CASSAQSYGYTF.

This clonotype was seen a single time. The CDR3 reads CASSRLPASGTYNEQFF. CDR3 bases: TGTGCCAGCTCACGCCTCCCTGCTAGCGGAACTTACAATGAGCAGTTCTTC. The V call is TRBV18, the J call TRBJ2-1; TRBD2 aligns across 7 bases. The germline V gene has CDR1 KGHSH and CDR2 LQKENI. V dropped 4 bases and J dropped 4; count of bases not matched to a gene: 13. CDR3 length equals 17 residues. Full variable domain (remainder filled in from reference TRBV18 and TRBJ2-1): NAGVMQNPRHLVRRRGQEARLRCSPMKGHSHVYWYRQLPEEGLKFMVYLQKENIIDESGMPKERFSAEFPKEGPSILRIQQVVRGDSAAYFCASSRLPASGTYNEQFFGPGTRLTVL.

The rearrangement uses TRBV11-2 and TRBJ2-1; 11 nucleotides match TRBD2. V was clipped by 8 bases and J by 0 bases; unmatched bases: 12. Germline-derived CDR1 and CDR2 are SGHAT and FQNNGV. The CDR3 sequence is 18 residues long. In DNA, the CDR3 is TGTGCCAGCGAGCGGCTAGCGGGAGGACAGAGCTCCTACAATGAGCAGTTCTTC. Protein: CASERLAGGQSSYNEQFF. The whole variable domain, remainder taken from reference TRBV11-2 and TRBJ2-1, is EAGVAQSPRYKIIEKRQSVAFWCNPISGHATLYWYQQILGQGPKLLIQFQNNGVVDDSQLPKDRFSAERLKGVDSTLKIQPAKLEDSAVYLCASERLAGGQSSYNEQFFGPGTRLTVL.

This clonotype was counted between two and nine times. V gene TRBV19 combines with J gene TRBJ1-1, with D perhaps matching TRBD1 (5 bases). The CDR3 consists of 13 residues. From germline, CDR1 is LNHDA and CDR2 SQIVND (reference sequence). Deletions cut 3 bases from V and 5 bases from J, with 10 bases between. CDR3 sequence: CASSIIWGTEAFF. The CDR3 DNA follows: TGTGCCAGTAGTATCATTTGGGGGACTGAAGCTTTCTTT.

The chain carries TRBV12-3 or TRBV12-4 and TRBJ1-2; 7 bases fit TRBD1. V dropped 5 bases and J dropped 7; count of bases not matched to a gene: 10. CDR3 length: 14 amino acids. As DNA, the CDR3 is TGTGCCAGCAGTCTGACAGGGATCCCCACTGGCTACACCTTC. Its protein is CASSLTGIPTGYTF.

V gene TRBV3-1 combines with J gene TRBJ2-2, with TRBD2 matching 11 bases. CDR1 and CDR2 from the germline V gene are LGHDT and YNNKEL (reference sequence). The CDR3 spans 18 residues. V gave up 0 bases and J gave up 5 bases; unmatched junction bases: 8. CDR3 sequence: CASSQERTSGLLTGELFF. Written as DNA, the CDR3 is TGTGCCAGCAGCCAAGAAAGGACTAGCGGGCTCTTGACCGGGGAGCTGTTTTTT.

This clonotype has just a few counts. The chain has TRBV29-1 and TRBJ2-3; the D gene is possibly TRBD2 (5 bases). Germline V gene sequence: CDR1 SQVTM, CDR2 ANQGSEA. This CDR3 is built from 12 residues. The germline V and J ends were trimmed by 7 bases and 2 bases, with 10 bases remaining between them. Here the CDR3 reads CSGADVTDTQYF. The CDR3 DNA follows: TGCAGCGGAGCGGATGTCACAGATACGCAGTATTTT.

This clonotype has only a few counts. This rearrangement joins TRBV15 to TRBJ2-3, with 12 bases lining up with TRBD2. Germline CDR1 and CDR2: LNHNV and YYDKDF (reference sequence). The V segment lost 5 bases and the J segment 8 bases; nucleotides outside the gene matches: 8. CDR3 size: 15 residues. CDR3 protein: CATSLTSGRRVTQYF. The CDR3 coding sequence is TGTGCCACCAGCCTGACTAGCGGGAGAAGGGTTACGCAGTATTTT.

In its sample, this clonotype was seen a few times. V usage is TRBV3-1 and J usage is TRBJ1-1; D is uncertain. The CDR3 length is 11 residues. CDR1 is LGHDT and CDR2 is YNNKEL in the germline V gene (reference sequence). Between the trimmed V and J ends, which lost 4 bases and 3 bases, there was a span of 3 bases. CDR3 residues: CASSRYTEAFF. Written as DNA, the CDR3 is TGTGCCAGCAGCCGCTACACTGAAGCTTTCTTT.

The chain employs TRBV7-9 and TRBJ2-1; D is unclear. The CDR3 runs to 15 residues. Deletions cut 1 base from V and 8 bases from J, with 15 bases between. Germline V lookup: CDR1 SEHNR, CDR2 FQNEAQ (reference sequence). CDR3 sequence: CASSLVERANDEQFF. CDR3 DNA: TGTGCCAGCAGCTTAGTGGAAAGGGCCAACGATGAGCAGTTCTTC.

This clonotype appeared a few times. The chain recombines TRBV7-2 with TRBJ1-4; D not certain. Germline assignment: CDR1 SGHTA and CDR2 FQGNSA. CDR3 length: 14 amino acids. Trimming shortened V by 1 base and J by 7 bases, and 10 bases separated the two germline ends. The CDR3 region has the DNA TGTGCCAGCAGCTTAGGCAGACTCAGTGAAAAACTGTTTTTT. Protein sequence: CASSLGRLSEKLFF.

This clonotype was seen more than once but under ten times. The rearrangement uses TRBV20-1 and TRBJ1-1, with a tentative D call TRBD1 (6 bases). The CDR3 runs 14 residues. The ends were cut back, 4 bases at V and 1 base at J, with 13 bases in the middle. In germline, CDR1 is DFQATT, CDR2 SNEGSKA (reference sequence). DNA for the CDR3: TGCAGTGCTACGGCAGGGGCTTCGAACACTGAAGCTTTCTTT. The encoded protein is CSATAGASNTEAFF.

The V gene is TRBV5-1, the J gene TRBJ2-7; 10 bases align to TRBD2. Trimming took 2 bases from V and 4 from J; bases not matched to a gene: 3. The length of the CDR3 is 14 residues. Per germline, CDR1 SGHRS and CDR2 YFSETQ. The CDR3 nucleotides read TGCGCCAGCAGCTTATCAGCGGGGGGGTACGAGCAGTACTTC. Protein product: CASSLSAGGYEQYF. Together with reference TRBV5-1 and TRBJ2-7, the CDR3 gives the full variable domain: KAGVTQTPRYLIKTRGQQVTLSCSPISGHRSVSWYQQTPGQGLQFLFEYFSETQRNKGNFPGRFSGRQFSNSRSEMNVSTLELGDSALYLCASSLSAGGYEQYFGPGTRLTVT.

The table lists this clonotype with a few counts. The chain carries TRBV5-1 and TRBJ2-1, with TRBD2 identical over 12 bases. V trimming: 4 bases; J trimming: 8 bases; junction bases outside the gene matches: 10. This CDR3 is built from 16 residues. CDR1 is SGHRS, CDR2 YFSETQ, per germline. The CDR3 is CASSLGLAGSRDEQFF. Written as DNA, the CDR3 is TGCGCCAGCAGCCTTGGACTAGCGGGGTCTAGAGATGAGCAGTTCTTC.